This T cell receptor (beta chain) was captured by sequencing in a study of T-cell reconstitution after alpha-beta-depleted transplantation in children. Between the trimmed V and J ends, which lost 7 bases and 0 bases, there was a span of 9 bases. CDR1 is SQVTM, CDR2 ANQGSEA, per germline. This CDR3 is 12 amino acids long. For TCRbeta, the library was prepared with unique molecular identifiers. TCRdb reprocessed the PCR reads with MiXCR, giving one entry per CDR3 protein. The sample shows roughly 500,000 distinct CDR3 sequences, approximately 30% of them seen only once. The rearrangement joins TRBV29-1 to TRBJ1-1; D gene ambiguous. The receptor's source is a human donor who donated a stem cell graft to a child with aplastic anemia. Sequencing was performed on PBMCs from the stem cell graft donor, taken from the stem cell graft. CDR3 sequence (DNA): TGCAGCGGGGTGGAGCTGAACACTGAAGCTTTCTTT. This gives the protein CSGVELNTEAFF.